The clone carrying this T cell receptor (beta chain) was detected ten times or more. The data stem from a study of T-cell reconstitution after alpha-beta-depleted transplantation in children. TCRbeta library construction was performed incorporating unique molecular identifiers. TCRdb re-derived calls from the PCR reads in MiXCR, one entry per CDR3 protein. The sample includes 200,000 to 300,000 distinct CDR3 sequences, 6.5% to 9% seen only once; the top ten take 6% to 7%. The sequence was obtained from a male patient younger than 18 who had a stem cell transplant for acute lymphoblastic leukemia, so the T cells may come from the graft donor. The sequencing here drew on PBMCs, mostly from graft donor cells, taken 180 days after TCRalphabeta/CD19-depleted stem cell transplant.

CDR3 coding DNA: TGCAGCGTTGAAACAGGGGGGGAAGGCTACACCTTC. Translation: CSVETGGEGYTF. J is TRBJ1-2 and V is TRBV29-1, with 8 bases that match TRBD1. There are 12 residues in the CDR3. The V and J ends lost 2 bases and 8 bases, in that order; junction bases with no gene match: 4. The germline CDR1 and CDR2 sequences are SQVTM and ANQGSEA.